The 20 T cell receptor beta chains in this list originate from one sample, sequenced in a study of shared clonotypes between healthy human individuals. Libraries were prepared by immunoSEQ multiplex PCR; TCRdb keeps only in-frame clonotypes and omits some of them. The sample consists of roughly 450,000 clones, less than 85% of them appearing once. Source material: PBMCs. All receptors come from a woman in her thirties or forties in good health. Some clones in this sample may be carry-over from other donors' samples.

The CDR3 reads CASSSRFGNYEQYF. CDR3 coding DNA: TGTGCCAGCAGTTCCCGGTTTGGGAACTACGAGCAGTACTTC. The rearrangement links TRBV6-5 to TRBJ2-7, with D uncertain. V was pared by 4 bases and J by 3 bases, with 13 bases between. This CDR3 has 14 residues. Germline assignment: CDR1 MNHEY and CDR2 SVGAGI.

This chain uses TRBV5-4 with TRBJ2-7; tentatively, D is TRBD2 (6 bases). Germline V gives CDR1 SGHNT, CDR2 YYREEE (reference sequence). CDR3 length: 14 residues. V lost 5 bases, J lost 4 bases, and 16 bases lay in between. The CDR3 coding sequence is TGTGCCAGCAGGGAACCGGGACTCCCGTACGAGCAGTACTTC. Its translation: CASREPGLPYEQYF.

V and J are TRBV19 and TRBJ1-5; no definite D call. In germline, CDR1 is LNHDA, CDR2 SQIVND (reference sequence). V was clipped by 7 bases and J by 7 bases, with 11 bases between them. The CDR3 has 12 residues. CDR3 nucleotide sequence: TGTGCCAGTAACAATTTTGGGCAGCCCCAGCATTTT. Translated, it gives CASNNFGQPQHF. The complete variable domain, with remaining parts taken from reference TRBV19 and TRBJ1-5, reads DGGITQSPKYLFRKEGQNVTLSCEQNLNHDAMYWYRQDPGQGLRLIYYSQIVNDFQKGDIAEGYSVSREKKESFPLTVTSAQKNPTAFYLCASNNFGQPQHFGDGTRLSIL.

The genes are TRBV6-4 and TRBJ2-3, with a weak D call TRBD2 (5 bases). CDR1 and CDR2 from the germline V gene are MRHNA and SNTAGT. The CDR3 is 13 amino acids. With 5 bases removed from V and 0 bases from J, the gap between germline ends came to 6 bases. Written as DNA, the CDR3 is TGTGCCAGCAGTTCGGGGAGCACAGATACGCAGTATTTT. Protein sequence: CASSSGSTDTQYF.

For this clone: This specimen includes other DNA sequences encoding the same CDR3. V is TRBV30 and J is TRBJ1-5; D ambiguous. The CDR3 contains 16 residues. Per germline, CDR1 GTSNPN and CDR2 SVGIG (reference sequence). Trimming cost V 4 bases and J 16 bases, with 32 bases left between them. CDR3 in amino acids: CAWTGLGGSRLTFQHF. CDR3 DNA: TGTGCCTGGACCGGGTTAGGAGGTAGCAGGCTAACTTTCCAACATTTT. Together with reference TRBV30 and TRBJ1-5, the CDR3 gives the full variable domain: SQTIHQWPATLVQPVGSPLSLECTVEGTSNPNLYWYRQAAGRGLQLLFYSVGIGQISSEVPQNLSASRPQDRQFILSSKKLLLSDSGFYLCAWTGLGGSRLTFQHFGDGTRLSIL.

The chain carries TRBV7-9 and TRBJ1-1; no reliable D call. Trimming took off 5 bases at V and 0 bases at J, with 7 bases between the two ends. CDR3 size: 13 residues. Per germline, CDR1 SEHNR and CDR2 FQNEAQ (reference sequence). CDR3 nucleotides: TGTGCCAGCAGCCGAGCCCTGAACACTGAAGCTTTCTTT. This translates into CASSRALNTEAFF.

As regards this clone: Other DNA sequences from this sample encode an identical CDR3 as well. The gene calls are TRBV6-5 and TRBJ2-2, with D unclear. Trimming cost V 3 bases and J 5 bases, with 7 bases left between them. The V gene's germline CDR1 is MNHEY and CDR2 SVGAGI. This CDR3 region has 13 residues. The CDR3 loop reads CASSYTRTGELFF. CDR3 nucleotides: TGTGCCAGCAGTTATACAAGAACCGGGGAGCTGTTTTTT.

The CDR3 DNA sequence: TGTGCCAGCAGCCCCCTTAGCGGGGGAGCCCCCTTCGAGCAGTACTTC. It translates to CASSPLSGGAPFEQYF. V and J are TRBV7-8 and TRBJ2-7; 9 bases are a match to TRBD2. The CDR3 is made up of 16 amino acids. J lost 6 bases, V lost 5 bases, and 14 bases had no gene match. Per germline, CDR1 SGHVS and CDR2 FQNEAQ.

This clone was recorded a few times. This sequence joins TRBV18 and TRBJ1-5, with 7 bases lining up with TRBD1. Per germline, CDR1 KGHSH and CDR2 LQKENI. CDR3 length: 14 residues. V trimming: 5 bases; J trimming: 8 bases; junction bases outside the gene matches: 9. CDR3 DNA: TGTGCCAGCTCAAGCTCGGGACAGCTGGAGCCCCAGCATTTT. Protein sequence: CASSSSGQLEPQHF. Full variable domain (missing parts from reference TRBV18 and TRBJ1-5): NAGVMQNPRHLVRRRGQEARLRCSPMKGHSHVYWYRQLPEEGLKFMVYLQKENIIDESGMPKERFSAEFPKEGPSILRIQQVVRGDSAAYFCASSSSGQLEPQHFGDGTRLSIL.

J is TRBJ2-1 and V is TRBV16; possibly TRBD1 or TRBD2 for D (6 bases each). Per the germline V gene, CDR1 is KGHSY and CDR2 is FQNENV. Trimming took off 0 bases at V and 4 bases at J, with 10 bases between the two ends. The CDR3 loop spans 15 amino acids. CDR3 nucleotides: TGTGCCAGCAGCCAATCTGGAGGGGGTTACAATGAGCAGTTCTTC. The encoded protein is CASSQSGGGYNEQFF.

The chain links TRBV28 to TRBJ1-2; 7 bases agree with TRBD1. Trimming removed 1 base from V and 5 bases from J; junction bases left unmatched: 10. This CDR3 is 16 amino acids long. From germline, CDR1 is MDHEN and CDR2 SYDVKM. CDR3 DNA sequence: TGTGCCAGCAGTTTATTATCGGGGAGGGACAGTTATGGCTACACCTTC. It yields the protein CASSLLSGRDSYGYTF.

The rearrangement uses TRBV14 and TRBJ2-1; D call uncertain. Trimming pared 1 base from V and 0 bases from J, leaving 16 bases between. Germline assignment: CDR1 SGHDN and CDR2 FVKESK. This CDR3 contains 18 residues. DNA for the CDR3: TGTGCCAGCAGCCAAGGGTCTCAGTTTTTTAGCTCCTACAATGAGCAGTTCTTC. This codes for CASSQGSQFFSSYNEQFF.

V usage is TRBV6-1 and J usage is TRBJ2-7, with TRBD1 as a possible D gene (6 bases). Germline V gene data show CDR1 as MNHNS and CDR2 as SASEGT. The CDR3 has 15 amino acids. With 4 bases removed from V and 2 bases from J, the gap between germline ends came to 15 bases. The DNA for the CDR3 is TGTGCCAGCAGTGGGACAGAAATTGGGGCCTACGAGCAGTACTTC. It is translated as CASSGTEIGAYEQYF.

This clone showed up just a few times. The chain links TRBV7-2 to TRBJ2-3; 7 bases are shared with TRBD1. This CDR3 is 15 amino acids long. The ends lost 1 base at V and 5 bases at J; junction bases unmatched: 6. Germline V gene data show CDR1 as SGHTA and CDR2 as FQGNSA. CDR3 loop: CASSLGLGGQDTQYF. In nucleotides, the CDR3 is TGTGCCAGCAGCTTAGGCCTAGGGGGCCAAGATACGCAGTATTTT.

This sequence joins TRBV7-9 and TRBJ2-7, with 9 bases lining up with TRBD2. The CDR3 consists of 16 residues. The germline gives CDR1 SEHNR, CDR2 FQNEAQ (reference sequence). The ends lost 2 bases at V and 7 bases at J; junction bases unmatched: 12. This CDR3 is CASSLIGPAGGGEQYF. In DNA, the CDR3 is TGTGCCAGCAGCTTAATTGGGCCAGCGGGAGGAGGGGAGCAGTACTTC. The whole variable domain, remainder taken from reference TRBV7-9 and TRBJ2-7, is DTGVSQNPRHKITKRGQNVTFRCDPISEHNRLYWYRQTLGQGPEFLTYFQNEAQLEKSRLLSDRFSAERPKGSFSTLEIQRTEQGDSAMYLCASSLIGPAGGGEQYFGPGTRLTVT.

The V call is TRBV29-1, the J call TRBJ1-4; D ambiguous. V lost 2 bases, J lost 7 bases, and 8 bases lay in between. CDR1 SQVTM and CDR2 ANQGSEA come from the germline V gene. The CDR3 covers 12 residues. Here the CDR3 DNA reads TGCAGCGTTGAAAATGGGCGTGAAAAACTGTTTTTT. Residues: CSVENGREKLFF.

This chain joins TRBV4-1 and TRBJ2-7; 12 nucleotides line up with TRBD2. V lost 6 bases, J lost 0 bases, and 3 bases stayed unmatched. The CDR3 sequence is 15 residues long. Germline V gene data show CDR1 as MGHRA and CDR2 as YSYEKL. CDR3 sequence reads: CASSKTSGSSYEQYF. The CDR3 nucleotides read TGCGCCAGCAGTAAGACTAGCGGGAGCTCCTACGAGCAGTACTTC.

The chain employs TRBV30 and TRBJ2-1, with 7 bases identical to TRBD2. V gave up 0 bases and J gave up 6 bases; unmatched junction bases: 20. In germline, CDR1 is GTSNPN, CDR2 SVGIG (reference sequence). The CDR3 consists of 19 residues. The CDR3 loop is CAWSVRGRPVGVISNEQFF. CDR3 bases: TGTGCCTGGAGTGTACGCGGGAGACCCGTTGGCGTTATCTCCAATGAGCAGTTCTTC.

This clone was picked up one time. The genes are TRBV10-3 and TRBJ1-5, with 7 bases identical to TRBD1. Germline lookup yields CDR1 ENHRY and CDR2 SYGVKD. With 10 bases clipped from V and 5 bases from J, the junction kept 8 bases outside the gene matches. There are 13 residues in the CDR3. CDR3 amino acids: CASRGAGDQPQHF. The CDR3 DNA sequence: TGTGCCAGCAGGGGGGCGGGAGATCAGCCCCAGCATTTT.

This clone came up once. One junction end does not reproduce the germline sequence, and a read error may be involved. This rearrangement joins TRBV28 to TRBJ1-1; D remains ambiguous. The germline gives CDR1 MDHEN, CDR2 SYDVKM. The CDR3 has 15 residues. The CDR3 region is CASNPSAGRVTGAFF. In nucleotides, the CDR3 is TGTGCCAGCAATCCGTCAGCTGGGCGAGTGACTGGAGCTTTCTTT.